The T cell receptor (beta chain) under discussion was sequenced for a study of prognosis after radiotherapy for stage I lung cancer. The overall study: Radiotherapy was followed by distant metastases in a handful of patients, which appeared at a median of roughly seven months; 15 patients showed no significant progression.

J lost 4 bases, V lost 5 bases, and 10 bases had no gene match. CDR3 size: 16 residues. Germline CDR1 is MNHEY and CDR2 is SMNVEV (reference sequence). From genomic DNA, TCR beta CDR3 was amplified by two-round multiplex PCR. Primers specific to each TRBV and TRBJ gene drove first-round PCR. Each CDR3 protein gets one entry after TCRdb re-called the multiplex PCR reads with MiXCR. The table shows 30,000 to 35,000 distinct CDR3 sequences, with 40% to 60% occurring only once. The sequence was collected from a donor over 45 with non-small cell lung cancer. Material: PBMCs, obtained before or after stereotactic body radiation therapy (not recorded which). V is TRBV27 and J is TRBJ2-3; TRBD2 agrees at 9 bases. The CDR3 is CASSLAGKGAPDTQYF. For the CDR3, the DNA is TGTGCCAGCAGTCTAGCGGGAAAGGGGGCACCAGATACGCAGTATTTT.